This TCR beta chain was sequenced for a study of response to subunit inactivated influenza vaccine. Using its own MiXCR run on the RT-PCR reads, TCRdb lists one record per CDR3 protein. This table has 650,000 to 800,000 distinct CDR3 sequences, 14% appearing once. This CDR3 comprises 14 residues. Trimming took 0 bases from V and 6 from J, leaving 8 bases between them. In germline, CDR1 is MNHEY, CDR2 SVGEGT. This clonotype was detected a few times. The rearrangement links TRBV6-2 or TRBV6-3 to TRBJ2-2; the D gene is possibly TRBD1 (5 bases). This sequence was found in a man aged 50 to 59 who received an inactivated influenza vaccine. This specimen consisted of PBMCs from blood, obtained roughly 15 days before vaccination. CDR3 DNA sequence: TGTGCCAGCAGTTACTCGACAGACGCCGGGGAGCTGTTTTTT. Translated: CASSYSTDAGELFF.